One and the same sample provided the 6 T cell receptor beta chains below, sequenced in a study of early T cells in non-severe SARS-CoV-2 infection. TCRdb fed the 5' RACE reads into MiXCR, producing one record per CDR3 protein. The repertoire holds 45,000 to 55,000 distinct CDR3 sequences, with roughly 12% as singletons. Source material: whole blood. These receptors all come from an adult who was a healthcare worker with PCR-confirmed SARS-CoV-2 infection or an uninfected control (not recorded which).

Many counts were recorded for this clonotype. The J gene is TRBJ2-3, the V gene TRBV4-1; D ambiguous. The CDR3 is made up of 13 amino acids. Germline V gene lookup returns CDR1 MGHRA and CDR2 YSYEKL. The ends were cut back, 3 bases at V and 3 bases at J, with 7 bases in the middle. CDR3 amino acids: CASSHIETDTQYF. In DNA, the CDR3 is TGCGCCAGCAGCCACATAGAGACAGATACGCAGTATTTT.

This clonotype has at least ten counts. The V and J genes are TRBV7-2 and TRBJ2-7; no definite D call. V was trimmed by 6 bases and J by 6 bases, leaving 15 bases between them. CDR3 size: 13 residues. The germline CDR1 and CDR2 sequences are SGHTA and FQGNSA. CDR3 DNA sequence: TGTGCCAGCAGTCTGACGCGGAGCCGCGAGCAGTACTTC. Protein product: CASSLTRSREQYF. The full variable domain, rest sourced from reference TRBV7-2 and TRBJ2-7, is GAGVSQSPSNKVTEKGKDVELRCDPISGHTALYWYRQSLGQGLEFLIYFQGNSAPDKSGLPSDRFSAERTGGSVSTLTIQRTQQEDSAVYLCASSLTRSREQYFGPGTRLTVT.

The rearrangement joins TRBV29-1 to TRBJ2-5, with D possibly being TRBD1 or TRBD2 (6 bases each). V was trimmed by 6 bases and J by 9 bases, leaving 17 bases between them. From germline, CDR1 is SQVTM and CDR2 ANQGSEA. This CDR3 is built from 12 residues. CDR3 DNA: TGCAGCGTCCGGGACATTACGGGGGCCCAGTACTTC. Translating it yields CSVRDITGAQYF.

This clonotype was seen only a few times. The chain links TRBV11-2 to TRBJ1-1, with D unclear. This CDR3 spans 13 amino acids. Trimming stripped 6 bases from V and 3 bases from J, with 11 bases between. Germline V lookup: CDR1 SGHAT, CDR2 FQNNGV. The CDR3 DNA sequence: TGTGCCAGCAGATCGTATAGGGACACTGAAGCTTTCTTT. Protein: CASRSYRDTEAFF.

This chain joins TRBV20-1 and TRBJ1-1; D not resolved. The CDR3 is 13 amino acids. Trimming stripped 1 base from V and 0 bases from J, with 6 bases between. Per germline, CDR1 DFQATT and CDR2 SNEGSKA (reference sequence). The CDR3 nucleotides read TGCAGTGCTAGAGCGACGGTGAACACTGAAGCTTTCTTT. It yields the protein CSARATVNTEAFF.

This clonotype showed up many times. J is TRBJ2-1 and V is TRBV6-1, with 10 bases aligning to TRBD2. Per germline, CDR1 MNHNS and CDR2 SASEGT. After removal of 7 bases from V and 3 bases from J, the junction contained 6 bases not matched to a gene. The CDR3 has 15 residues. CDR3: CASTPASGGYNEQFF. The CDR3 bases are TGTGCCAGCACACCCGCTAGCGGGGGCTACAATGAGCAGTTCTTC.